The 14 T cell receptor beta chains listed next were all sequenced from one sample in a study of T cells in Graves' hyperthyroidism and ophthalmopathy (dated 2019 in TCRdb). The method was multiplex PCR. The listed sequencing device is Illumina HiSeq 2000. The TCR beta CDR3 regions were amplified from the RNA transcripts. For the first round of RT-PCR on the TCR CDR3, the HTBI primer set was used together with the Qiagen OneStep RT-PCR kit. The public sequencing data were trimmed at Q25 with fastp and processed into clonotypes with MiXCR by TCRdb, which kept only in-frame beta chains. Each record represents a unique CDR3 protein, reported with the most common genes and DNA among its rows. The sample records about 380,000 distinct CDR3 sequences, around a sixth of which are singletons. The ten largest make up 40% of the sample. The source material was blood. The source of these receptors is a man in his late teens or twenties with Graves' ophthalmopathy.

Regarding this clonotype: A clone one base away is much larger, so this may be a read error. Written as DNA, the CDR3 is TGTGCCATCGGACCCGGGGTCAATGAGCAGTACTTC. Protein product: CAIGPGVNEQYF. The V gene is TRBV27, the J gene TRBJ2-7; perhaps TRBD2 as D (5 bases). The CDR3 runs to 12 residues. Germline V CDR1 and CDR2: MNHEY, SMNVEV (reference sequence). Trimming cost V 10 bases and J 7 bases, with 17 bases left between them.

V gene TRBV18 combines with J gene TRBJ1-2; the D gene is possibly TRBD1 (6 bases). This CDR3 contains 16 residues. Germline-derived CDR1 and CDR2 are KGHSH and LQKENI. The germline V and J ends were trimmed by 1 base and 3 bases, with 15 bases remaining between them. CDR3 coding DNA: TGTGCCAGCTCACCACAGGATTCGCGGGGGCACTATGGCTACACCTTC. This gives the protein CASSPQDSRGHYGYTF.

The rearrangement joins TRBV19 to TRBJ1-2; tentatively, D is TRBD1 (6 bases). This CDR3 spans 19 amino acids. The V and J ends lost 4 bases and 4 bases respectively, with 28 bases between them. Per germline, CDR1 LNHDA and CDR2 SQIVND (reference sequence). The CDR3 is CASSTHGGGGGPGSYGYTF. The CDR3 DNA sequence: TGTGCCAGTAGTACCCATGGCGGAGGTGGGGGGCCCGGATCCTATGGCTACACCTTC.

About this clonotype itself: This sequence may be a read error, since a much larger clone differs from it by one base. The chain is built from TRBV6-1 and TRBJ1-1; 8 bases match TRBD1. The CDR3 loop spans 12 amino acids. The germline V gene has CDR1 MNHNS and CDR2 SASEGT. J gave up 11 bases and V 5 bases, and 7 bases lay outside the gene matches. As DNA, the CDR3 is TGTGCCAGCAGTCATCCAGGGACAGGCGCTTTCTTT. Protein: CASSHPGTGAFF.

This rearrangement joins TRBV19 to TRBJ1-2; weak D call: TRBD1 (5 bases). V was pared by 8 bases and J by 6 bases, with 16 bases between. The CDR3 has 13 residues. Per the germline V gene, CDR1 is LNHDA and CDR2 is SQIVND (reference sequence). The CDR3, as DNA: TGTGCCAGTTACTTGTCAGGGTCTGATGGCTACACCTTC. Its translation is CASYLSGSDGYTF.

V is TRBV7-9 and J is TRBJ2-7; D gene uncertain. Trimming stripped 5 bases from V and 3 bases from J, with 14 bases between. There are 14 residues in the CDR3. Germline loops: CDR1 SEHNR, CDR2 FQNEAQ (reference sequence). This chain's CDR3 is CASSAHSLDYEQYF. CDR3 nucleotide sequence: TGTGCCAGCAGCGCGCATAGTCTCGACTACGAGCAGTACTTC.

Of note for this clonotype: Since no conserved phenylalanine or tryptophan closes the CDR3, a read error is the likely cause. The chain recombines TRBV27 with TRBJ1-2; D is perhaps TRBD1 (6 bases). The CDR3 totals 16 residues. Germline-derived CDR1 and CDR2 are MNHEY and SMNVEV (reference sequence). V gave up 6 bases and J gave up 2 bases, with 19 bases separating them. The CDR3 is CASRDSARGTNYGYTS. Here the CDR3 DNA reads TGTGCCAGCAGGGACAGTGCTCGAGGGACAAACTATGGCTACACCTCC.

V usage is TRBV20-1 and J usage is TRBJ2-3, with a tentative D call TRBD2 (6 bases). Germline values: CDR1 DFQATT, CDR2 SNEGSKA (reference sequence). V lost 1 base, J lost 4 bases, and 12 bases lay in between. The CDR3 covers 14 residues. The CDR3 is CSARASEGSDTQYF. The CDR3 coding sequence is TGCAGTGCTAGAGCGTCGGAGGGGTCAGATACGCAGTATTTT.

This chain joins TRBV7-2 and TRBJ1-4; a weak D match, TRBD1 (5 bases). The CDR3 contains 14 residues. The V end lost 5 bases, the J end lost 3 bases, and 10 bases lay between the germline ends. CDR1 is SGHTA, CDR2 FQGNSA, per germline. This CDR3 reads CASSTTASNEKLFF. The DNA for the CDR3 is TGTGCCAGCAGCACGACAGCCTCTAATGAAAAACTGTTTTTT.

The chain links TRBV2 to TRBJ1-1; D may be TRBD1 (5 bases). The germline V gene has CDR1 SNHLY and CDR2 FYNNEI. The CDR3 extends over 12 amino acids. V was pared by 8 bases and J by 1 base, with 8 bases between. This CDR3 is CASDRQNTEAFF. The CDR3 nucleotides are TGTGCCAGCGACAGACAGAACACTGAAGCTTTCTTT. The full variable domain, rest sourced from reference TRBV2 and TRBJ1-1, is EPEVTQTPSHQVTQMGQEVILRCVPISNHLYFYWYRQILGQKVEFLVSFYNNEISEKSEIFDDQFSVERPDGSNFTLKIRSTKLEDSAMYFCASDRQNTEAFFGQGTRLTVV.

This clonotype was counted only a few times. This may stem from a read error, because a much larger clone lies one nucleotide away. The chain joins TRBV18 to TRBJ1-5; D is unresolved. Germline loops: CDR1 KGHSH, CDR2 LQKENI. The CDR3 runs 14 residues. The CDR3 DNA sequence: TGTGCCAACTCACTCGCTCCGGACAATCAGCCCCAGCATTTT. It encodes CANSLAPDNQPQHF.

This chain uses TRBV20-1 with TRBJ1-5; no reliable D call. V dropped 6 bases and J dropped 3 bases, with 9 bases sitting between them. Germline V gives CDR1 DFQATT, CDR2 SNEGSKA (reference sequence). The CDR3 length is 12 residues. The CDR3 spells CSARYPNQPQHF. In DNA form, the CDR3 reads TGCAGTGCCCGTTACCCCAATCAGCCCCAGCATTTT.

The V and J genes are TRBV5-4 and TRBJ1-1, with D maybe TRBD1 (6 bases). The germline CDR1 and CDR2 sequences are SGHNT and YYREEE (reference sequence). Trimming pared 0 bases from V and 2 bases from J, leaving 14 bases between. The CDR3 totals 16 residues. CDR3 nucleotide sequence: TGTGCCAGCAGCTTGGGGGATGGGGGGGCCAACACTGAAGCTTTCTTT. Its protein is CASSLGDGGANTEAFF.

About this clonotype itself: This sequence may be a read error, since a much larger clone differs from it by one base. V usage is TRBV10-3 and J usage is TRBJ1-1; D remains unclear. The germline V gene encodes CDR1 ENHRY and CDR2 SYGVKD. CDR3 size: 8 residues. The CDR3, as DNA: TGTGTCAACTATGAAGCTTTCTTT. Translating gives CVNYEAFF.